Following are 18 T cell receptor beta chains from one sample sequenced in a study of HIV-infected patients and healthy controls. All unsorted peripheral T cells were captured because whole blood was used without fractionation. Alpha and beta constant-region primers primed reverse transcription of around 500 ng RNA. Each of the alpha and beta chains got its own library through chain-specific third strand synthesis with indices. A single record per CDR3 protein comes from TCRdb applying MiXCR to the 5' RACE reads. The sample lists roughly 8,000 distinct CDR3 sequences; 10% were seen once. This specimen was blood, taken before antiretroviral therapy. These receptors came from an adult with HIV infection.

This clonotype was counted ten times or more. This chain connects TRBV7-9 to TRBJ1-3; D is uncertain. Germline V gene lookup returns CDR1 SEHNR and CDR2 FQNEAQ (reference sequence). The V end was cut by 2 bases, the J end by 7 bases, with 24 bases between. The CDR3 contains 18 residues. Here the CDR3 reads CASSLIPSLVGEVNTIYF. Written as DNA, the CDR3 is TGTGCCAGCAGCTTAATCCCCTCGCTGGTTGGAGAAGTGAACACCATATATTTT.

This clonotype is medium-sized within its sample. The chain carries TRBV6-6 and TRBJ2-6, with D tentatively TRBD2 (6 bases). Germline CDR1 reads MNHNY; CDR2 reads SVGAGI (reference sequence). V was trimmed by 9 bases and J by 2 bases, leaving 14 bases between them. The CDR3 is 15 amino acids. The CDR3 reads CASGPGETGANVLTF. In nucleotides, the CDR3 is TGTGCCAGTGGCCCGGGGGAGACTGGGGCCAACGTCCTGACTTTC.

This clonotype occurred many times. V gene TRBV7-9 combines with J gene TRBJ2-1; D not resolved. This CDR3 is 14 amino acids long. V gave up 10 bases and J gave up 0 bases, with 13 bases separating them. The V gene's germline CDR1 is SEHNR and CDR2 FQNEAQ (reference sequence). This chain's CDR3 is CAIGKGSSYNEQFF. The CDR3 region has the DNA TGTGCCATCGGAAAGGGAAGCTCCTACAATGAGCAGTTCTTC.

This clonotype is categorized as large. This chain joins TRBV7-8 and TRBJ1-4, with a weak D call TRBD1 (6 bases). Trimming removed 4 bases at V and 0 bases at J, with 15 bases between. The CDR3 is 17 residues long. In germline, CDR1 is SGHVS, CDR2 FQNEAQ. The DNA for the CDR3 is TGTGCCAGCAGCTCTTCAGGGGTGGGGACAACTAATGAAAAACTGTTTTTT. This codes for CASSSSGVGTTNEKLFF.

This clonotype was detected ten times or more. This chain joins TRBV29-1 and TRBJ2-1; 7 nucleotides align to TRBD2. The germline CDR1 and CDR2 sequences are SQVTM and ANQGSEA. The CDR3 sequence is 15 residues long. J lost 5 bases, V lost 6 bases, and 13 bases had no gene match. This CDR3 reads CSVRRPSGANNEQFF. The CDR3, as DNA: TGCAGCGTACGGAGGCCTAGCGGTGCCAACAATGAGCAGTTCTTC.

The chain couples TRBV7-9 to TRBJ2-4, with D hard to call. This CDR3 comprises 14 residues. With 5 bases removed from V and 0 bases from J, the gap between germline ends came to 8 bases. The V gene's germline CDR1 is SEHNR and CDR2 FQNEAQ (reference sequence). CDR3 amino acids: CASSNSRAKNIQYF. In DNA form, the CDR3 reads TGTGCCAGCAGCAACAGTCGAGCCAAAAACATTCAGTACTTC.

This clonotype was recorded many times. The J gene is TRBJ2-5, the V gene TRBV7-9; 9 bases agree with TRBD2. J was trimmed by 3 bases and V by 5 bases; bases with no gene match: 4. The CDR3 runs 14 residues. CDR1 and CDR2 from the germline V gene are SEHNR and FQNEAQ (reference sequence). DNA of the CDR3: TGTGCCAGCAGCACCTTAGCGGGAGAAGAGACCCAGTACTTC. It translates to CASSTLAGEETQYF.

The rearrangement links TRBV5-5 to TRBJ2-2; no clear D gene. CDR1 and CDR2 from the germline V gene are SGHKS and YYEKEE (reference sequence). This CDR3 is 13 amino acids long. V was shortened by 1 base and J by 3 bases, with 4 bases between the two germline ends. CDR3 bases: TGTGCCAGCAGCTTGTCCGACACCGGGGAGCTGTTTTTT. Translating gives CASSLSDTGELFF.

This clonotype was recorded at least ten times. V and J are TRBV6-2 or TRBV6-3 and TRBJ1-1; D remains unclear. The CDR3 has 11 amino acids. The V gene's germline CDR1 is MNHEY and CDR2 SVGEGT. V lost 6 bases and J lost 7, with 9 bases in between. This CDR3 is CASSRGHEAFF. Here the CDR3 DNA reads TGTGCCAGCAGCCGAGGTCATGAAGCTTTCTTT.

There are many counts of this clonotype. This sequence joins TRBV12-3 or TRBV12-4 and TRBJ2-7; 9 bases are shared with TRBD1. The junction had 3 bases not matched to a gene; V was cut back by 6 bases and J by 0 bases. The CDR3 runs 14 residues. The CDR3 is CASRVTGGSYEQYF. CDR3 nucleotides: TGTGCCAGCAGGGTGACAGGGGGCTCCTACGAGCAGTACTTC.

This clonotype was detected many times. The chain couples TRBV19 to TRBJ2-6, with TRBD2 matching 15 bases. The CDR3 consists of 16 residues. The V segment lost 5 bases and the J segment 10 bases; nucleotides outside the gene matches: 6. Germline V lookup: CDR1 LNHDA, CDR2 SQIVND (reference sequence). In DNA, the CDR3 is TGTGCCAGTAGTCCAATAGGGACTAGCGGGGGGAACGTCCTGACTTTC. It is translated as CASSPIGTSGGNVLTF.

This clonotype was found many times. This chain connects TRBV11-2 to TRBJ2-7; 9 bases match TRBD1. V shed 5 bases and J 5 bases; nucleotides not matched to a gene: 1. The germline CDR1 and CDR2 sequences are SGHAT and FQNNGV. This CDR3 is built from 12 residues. The CDR3 DNA reads TGTGCCAGCAGCCGGGACAGGGACGAGCAGTACTTC. This translates into CASSRDRDEQYF.

This clonotype was observed many times. The V call is TRBV4-2, the J call TRBJ1-2, with D tentatively TRBD1 (5 bases). CDR1 is LGHNA and CDR2 is YNFKEQ in the germline V gene. V was pared by 0 bases and J by 4 bases, with 9 bases between. The CDR3 has 14 residues. The CDR3 DNA is TGTGCCAGCAGCCAAGAAGGGAGGGGCTATGGCTACACCTTC. Translated: CASSQEGRGYGYTF.

The table lists this clonotype with many counts. The chain has TRBV12-3 or TRBV12-4 and TRBJ2-1; no clear D gene. V was clipped by 7 bases and J by 5 bases, with 9 bases between them. The CDR3 covers 12 residues. The CDR3 loop reads CASTAQNNEQFF. The CDR3 DNA reads TGTGCCAGCACCGCACAGAACAATGAGCAGTTCTTC.

Relative to its sample, this clonotype is medium-sized (0.01 to 0.1%). The CDR3 is CASSRHGGQETQYF. The CDR3 region has the DNA TGTGCCAGCAGTCGTCATGGGGGCCAAGAGACCCAGTACTTC. The gene calls are TRBV28 and TRBJ2-5; D possibly matches TRBD1 or TRBD2 (5 bases each). Trimming took off 5 bases at V and 1 base at J, with 11 bases between the two ends. Germline V lookup: CDR1 MDHEN, CDR2 SYDVKM. The CDR3 is 14 residues long.

This clonotype was seen ten or more times. The chain recombines TRBV2 with TRBJ1-5, with D maybe TRBD1 (5 bases). The germline V and J ends were trimmed by 6 bases and 0 bases, with 12 bases remaining between them. CDR3 length equals 15 residues. Germline assignment: CDR1 SNHLY and CDR2 FYNNEI. The CDR3 DNA reads TGTGCCAGCAGATTGGGGGGGATTAGCAATCAGCCCCAGCATTTT. Translation: CASRLGGISNQPQHF.

In its sample, this clonotype ranks as medium-sized. This chain uses TRBV19 with TRBJ1-5; D uncertain. The V end lost 10 bases, the J end lost 0 bases, and 16 bases lay between the germline ends. This CDR3 has 15 residues. Germline CDR1 and CDR2: LNHDA and SQIVND (reference sequence). As DNA, the CDR3 is TGTGCCACCTCTCCGGGCGGCTATAGCAATCAGCCCCAGCATTTT. This translates into CATSPGGYSNQPQHF.

This clonotype appeared many times. V gene TRBV19 combines with J gene TRBJ1-2; D remains ambiguous. Trimming stripped 3 bases from V and 6 bases from J, with 11 bases between. CDR3 size: 13 residues. Germline V lookup: CDR1 LNHDA, CDR2 SQIVND (reference sequence). CDR3 sequence (DNA): TGTGCCAGTAGTATTCCACCGAGAGATGGCTACACCTTC. Translating gives CASSIPPRDGYTF.